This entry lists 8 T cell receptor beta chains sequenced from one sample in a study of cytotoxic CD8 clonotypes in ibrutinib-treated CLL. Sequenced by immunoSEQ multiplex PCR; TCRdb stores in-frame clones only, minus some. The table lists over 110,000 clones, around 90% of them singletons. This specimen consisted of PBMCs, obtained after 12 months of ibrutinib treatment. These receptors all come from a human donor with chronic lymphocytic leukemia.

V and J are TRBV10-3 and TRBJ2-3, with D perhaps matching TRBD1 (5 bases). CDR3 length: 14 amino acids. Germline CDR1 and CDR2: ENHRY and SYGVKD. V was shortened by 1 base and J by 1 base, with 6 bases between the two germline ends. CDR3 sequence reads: CAISELQGTDTQYF. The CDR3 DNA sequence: TGTGCCATCAGTGAGTTACAGGGCACAGATACGCAGTATTTT.

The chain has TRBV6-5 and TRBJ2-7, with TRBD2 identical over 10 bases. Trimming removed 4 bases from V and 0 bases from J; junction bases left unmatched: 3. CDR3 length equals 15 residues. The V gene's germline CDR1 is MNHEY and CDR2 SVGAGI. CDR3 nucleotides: TGTGCCAGCAGTTGGGCTAGCGGGAGCTCCTACGAGCAGTACTTC. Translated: CASSWASGSSYEQYF.

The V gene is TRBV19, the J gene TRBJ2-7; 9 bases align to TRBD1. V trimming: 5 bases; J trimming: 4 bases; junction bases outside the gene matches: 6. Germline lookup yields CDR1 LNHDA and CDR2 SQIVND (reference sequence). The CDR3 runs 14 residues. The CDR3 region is CASSETGTGYEQYF. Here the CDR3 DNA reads TGTGCCAGTAGTGAAACCGGGACAGGGTACGAGCAGTACTTC.

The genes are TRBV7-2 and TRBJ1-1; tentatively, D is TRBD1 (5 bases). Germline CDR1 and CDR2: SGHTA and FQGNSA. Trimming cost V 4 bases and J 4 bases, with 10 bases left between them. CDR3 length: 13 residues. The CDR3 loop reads CASSSGPRTEAFF. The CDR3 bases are TGTGCCAGCAGCTCGGGACCCCGCACTGAAGCTTTCTTT.

The CDR3 coding sequence is TGTGCCAGTAGTTACCCCGGAGGGTCTACTAATGAAAAACTGTTTTTT. It codes for CASSYPGGSTNEKLFF. The rearrangement uses TRBV19 and TRBJ1-4; no definite D call. Germline V gives CDR1 LNHDA, CDR2 SQIVND (reference sequence). Trimming removed 5 bases from V and 2 bases from J, with 15 bases in between. There are 16 residues in the CDR3.

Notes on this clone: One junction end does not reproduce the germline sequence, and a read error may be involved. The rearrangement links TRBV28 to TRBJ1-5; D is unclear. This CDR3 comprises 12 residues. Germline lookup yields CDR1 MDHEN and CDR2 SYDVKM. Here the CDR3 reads CASFSSDQPQHF. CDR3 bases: TGTGCCAGTTTCAGTAGCGATCAGCCCCAGCATTTT. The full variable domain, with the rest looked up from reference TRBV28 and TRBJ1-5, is DVKVTQSSRYLVKRTGEKVFLECVQDMDHENMFWYRQDPGLGLRLIYFSYDVKMKEKGDIPEGYSVSREKKERFSLILESASTNQTSMYLCASFSSDQPQHFGDGTRLSIL.

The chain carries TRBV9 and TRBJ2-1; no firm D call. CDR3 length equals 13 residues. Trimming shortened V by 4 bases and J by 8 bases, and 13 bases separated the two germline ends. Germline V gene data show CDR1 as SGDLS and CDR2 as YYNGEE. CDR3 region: CASSTGPGDEQFF. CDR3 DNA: TGTGCCAGCAGCACTGGACCTGGAGATGAGCAGTTCTTC.

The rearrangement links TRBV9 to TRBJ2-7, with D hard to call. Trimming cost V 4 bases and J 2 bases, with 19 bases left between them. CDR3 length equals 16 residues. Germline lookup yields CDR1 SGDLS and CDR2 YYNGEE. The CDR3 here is CASSPNYRASPYEQYF. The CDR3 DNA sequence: TGTGCCAGCAGCCCCAATTATAGGGCATCACCCTACGAGCAGTACTTC.